This TCR beta chain was sequenced during a study of cytomegalovirus exposure and HLA in healthy donors. Study-wide results and limits: The productive fraction for most TCR beta V segments was about 90% or about 30% in an earlier analysis. Follow-up analysis later connected one missense variant in DCLRE1C with trimming of TCR beta V- and J-genes.

Turning to this clone: The target antigen is unknown.

CDR3 length: 13 residues. J was trimmed by 9 bases and V by 2 bases; bases with no gene match: 3. Germline V gives CDR1 SGHRS, CDR2 YFSETQ. It was healthy bone marrow donors who served as donors. With 60 Vbeta and 13 Jbeta primers, the PCR was carried out. This table comes from immunoSEQ multiplex PCR, and its TCRdb copy is limited to in-frame clones, with some not included. This table lists 95,000 to 150,000 clones. This TCR derives from a man aged 25-45 years in good health and CMV-seronegative. The V call is TRBV5-1, the J call TRBJ2-1, with 9 bases that match TRBD2. The specimen sequenced was PBMCs. The CDR3 region is CASSLRLAAEQFF. CDR3 in DNA: TGCGCCAGCAGCTTACGACTAGCGGCTGAGCAGTTCTTC.